The 8 T cell receptor beta chains presented below share a single source sample, sequenced in a study of T cells in Graves' hyperthyroidism and ophthalmopathy. Amplification targeted TCR beta CDR3 regions from RNA transcripts. The TCR CDR3 first-round RT-PCR relied on the HTBI primer set. TCRdb re-derived calls from the multiplex PCR reads in MiXCR, one entry per CDR3 protein. The top ten clones hold about 3.8% of a sample with 600,000 to 650,000 distinct CDR3 sequences, about 17% of them seen once. The source material was blood. These receptor sequences come from a woman aged 25 to 39 with Graves' hyperthyroidism.

This clonotype was detected a few times. A much larger clone differs from this one at a single base, so this may be a read error. The CDR3 reads CAGSPAGSNQPQHF. CDR3 DNA sequence: TGTGCCGGCAGTCCTGCCGGAAGCAATCAGCCCCAGCATTTT. The chain is built from TRBV7-2 and TRBJ1-5; D is ambiguous. The CDR3 loop spans 14 amino acids. Germline CDR1 is SGHTA and CDR2 is FQGNSA.

In this sample, this clonotype turned up a few times. V usage is TRBV3-2 and J usage is TRBJ2-7; TRBD2 is the table's D call and was not checked against the DNA. TRBV3-2 is recorded as a pseudogene. This CDR3 contains 16 residues. For the CDR3, the DNA is TGTGCCAGCAGCTTCACTCCGGGGGGGACGTCTCTCGAGCAGTACTTC. This translates into CASSFTPGGTSLEQYF.

The chain couples TRBV27 to TRBJ1-5; TRBD1 matches at 8 bases. Per germline, CDR1 MNHEY and CDR2 SMNVEV (reference sequence). V shed 5 bases and J 1 base; nucleotides not matched to a gene: 4. This CDR3 is 15 amino acids long. The CDR3 DNA reads as TGTGCCAGCAGTGGACAGGGTAGCAGCAATCAGCCCCAGCATTTT. Translation gives CASSGQGSSNQPQHF.

This clonotype has only a few counts. The gene calls are TRBV7-3 and TRBJ2-1, with 13 bases identical to TRBD2. The junction had 14 bases not matched to a gene; V was cut back by 5 bases and J by 7 bases. CDR3 size: 18 residues. The germline V gene has CDR1 SGHTA and CDR2 FQGTGA. As DNA, the CDR3 is TGTGCCAGCAGCCCCACAGGGGGACTAGCGGGAATACTTAATGAGCAGTTCTTC. This codes for CASSPTGGLAGILNEQFF.

This clonotype was recorded many times. The chain carries TRBV15 and TRBJ2-5; no definite D call. The CDR3 contains 16 residues. The germline V gene has CDR1 LNHNV and CDR2 YYDKDF (reference sequence). V was cut by 0 bases and J by 4 bases, with 15 bases left in between. The CDR3 nucleotides are TGTGCCACCAGCAGAGATCCTCCCTCGGCTCCAGAGACCCAGTACTTC. Its translation: CATSRDPPSAPETQYF.

This clonotype was picked up a small number of times. The chain recombines TRBV7-2 with TRBJ1-4; D unclear. CDR3 length: 17 amino acids. Germline CDR1 and CDR2: SGHTA and FQGNSA. Deletions cut 1 base from V and 0 bases from J, with 12 bases between. The CDR3 spells CASSLVDFFATNEKLFF. The CDR3 DNA reads TGTGCCAGCAGCTTAGTGGATTTCTTTGCAACTAATGAAAAACTGTTTTTT.

This clonotype occurred a few times. This sequence joins TRBV29-1 and TRBJ1-6, with D hard to call. Germline values: CDR1 SQVTM, CDR2 ANQGSEA. The CDR3 length is 13 residues. CDR3 region: CVAGNSYNSPLHF. CDR3 DNA: TGCGTTGCGGGAAACTCCTATAATTCACCCCTCCACTTT.

This clonotype was picked up a small number of times. This chain joins TRBV9 and TRBJ2-1; a weak D match, TRBD2 (7 bases). The germline V gene has CDR1 SGDLS and CDR2 YYNGEE. The ends were cut back, 0 bases at V and 7 bases at J, with 17 bases in the middle. This CDR3 is built from 16 residues. The CDR3 DNA sequence: TGTGCCAGCAGCGTAGGATCTTGGAGGGGGGGGAATGAGCAGTTCTTC. Amino acid sequence: CASSVGSWRGGNEQFF.